The next 27 T cell receptor beta chains were all read from a single sample in a study of cytomegalovirus exposure and HLA in healthy donors. Researchers ran the PCR with 60 Vbeta and 13 Jbeta primers. This table comes from immunoSEQ multiplex PCR, and its TCRdb copy is limited to in-frame clones, with some not included. The sample includes 35,000 to 50,000 clones, about half of them seen just once. The specimen sequenced was PBMCs. These receptor sequences come from a man aged 55-75 years in good health and CMV-seronegative.

The chain employs TRBV14 and TRBJ2-3; tentative D call: TRBD2 (6 bases). Trimming left V 4 bases short and J 0 bases short, with 11 bases between. Germline V gene lookup returns CDR1 SGHDN and CDR2 FVKESK. The CDR3 loop spans 15 amino acids. In nucleotides, the CDR3 is TGTGCCAGCAGCCTCGGGACTCGTAGCACAGATACGCAGTATTTT. Amino acid sequence: CASSLGTRSTDTQYF. The full variable domain, with the rest looked up from reference TRBV14 and TRBJ2-3, is EAGVTQFPSHSVIEKGQTVTLRCDPISGHDNLYWYRRVMGKEIKFLLHFVKESKQDESGMPNNRFLAERTGGTYSTLKVQPAELEDSGVYFCASSLGTRSTDTQYFGPGTRLTVL.

This chain connects TRBV4-3 to TRBJ2-3; 8 bases fit TRBD2. The CDR3 has 16 residues. The germline CDR1 and CDR2 sequences are LGHNA and YSLEER. V lost 0 bases and J lost 5; bases outside the gene matches: 7. The CDR3 sequence: CASSQEGGRKGDTQYF. The CDR3 nucleotides are TGCGCCAGCAGCCAAGAGGGCGGGAGGAAGGGAGATACGCAGTATTTT.

This chain uses TRBV6-5 with TRBJ1-1; D is unresolved. The CDR3 length is 14 residues. The germline CDR1 and CDR2 sequences are MNHEY and SVGAGI. V was shortened by 4 bases and J by 4 bases, with 13 bases between the two germline ends. The CDR3 sequence is CASSSQARFTEAFF. The CDR3 DNA sequence: TGTGCCAGCAGTTCCCAGGCCCGTTTCACTGAAGCTTTCTTT.

This chain joins TRBV6-5 and TRBJ1-1; 7 nucleotides line up with TRBD1. Germline V gives CDR1 MNHEY, CDR2 SVGAGI. After removal of 6 bases from V and 5 bases from J, the junction contained 9 bases not matched to a gene. The CDR3 is 14 residues long. Written as DNA, the CDR3 is TGTGCCAGCAGCCGACAAGACAGGGTAACTGAAGCTTTCTTT. Translating gives CASSRQDRVTEAFF.

The V gene is TRBV29-1, the J gene TRBJ1-2, with D hard to call. The CDR3 is 9 residues long. Germline-derived CDR1 and CDR2 are SQVTM and ANQGSEA. Trimming shortened V by 7 bases and J by 7 bases, and 7 bases separated the two germline ends. The CDR3 sequence is CSADSGYTF. CDR3 sequence (DNA): TGCAGCGCTGATAGTGGCTACACCTTC. The whole variable domain, remainder taken from reference TRBV29-1 and TRBJ1-2, is SAVISQKPSRDICQRGTSLTIQCQVDSQVTMMFWYRQQPGQSLTLIATANQGSEATYESGFVIDKFPISRPNLTFSTLTVSNMSPEDSSIYLCSADSGYTFGSGTRLTVV.

V gene TRBV5-1 combines with J gene TRBJ2-7; 7 positions agree with TRBD1. CDR1 and CDR2 from the germline V gene are SGHRS and YFSETQ. V gave up 4 bases and J gave up 0 bases; unmatched junction bases: 10. The CDR3 is 16 residues long. The chain's CDR3 is CASSPQPRDSSYEQYF. As DNA, the CDR3 is TGCGCCAGCAGCCCACAACCCCGGGACAGCTCCTACGAGCAGTACTTC. Complete variable domain (other parts from reference TRBV5-1 and TRBJ2-7): KAGVTQTPRYLIKTRGQQVTLSCSPISGHRSVSWYQQTPGQGLQFLFEYFSETQRNKGNFPGRFSGRQFSNSRSEMNVSTLELGDSALYLCASSPQPRDSSYEQYFGPGTRLTVT.

Only a few counts were recorded for this clone. The genes are TRBV5-1 and TRBJ1-2; 9 positions match TRBD1. The CDR3 has 15 amino acids. V gave up 4 bases and J gave up 3 bases; unmatched junction bases: 7. Germline CDR1 and CDR2: SGHRS and YFSETQ. In DNA, the CDR3 is TGCGCCAGCAGCCCGGACAGGGGAGGTGACTATGGCTACACCTTC. Translated, it gives CASSPDRGGDYGYTF.

The chain is built from TRBV11-2 and TRBJ1-2, with 7 bases lining up with TRBD1. Germline assignment: CDR1 SGHAT and CDR2 FQNNGV. Trimming at V came to 5 bases and at J to 7 bases, leaving 10 bases not matched to a gene. CDR3 length: 14 amino acids. The CDR3 region is CASSPATGTVGYTF. The CDR3 coding sequence is TGTGCCAGCAGCCCGGCGACAGGGACGGTTGGCTACACCTTC.

The rearrangement uses TRBV5-6 and TRBJ1-5; a weak D match, TRBD1 (6 bases). The length of the CDR3 is 16 residues. CDR1 is SGHDT, CDR2 YYEEEE, per germline. With 3 bases removed from V and 6 bases from J, the gap between germline ends came to 19 bases. The CDR3 bases are TGTGCCAGCAGCTCCGGAGACAGGTCAGGTAGTCAGCCCCAGCATTTT. Translation gives CASSSGDRSGSQPQHF.

The table lists this clone with a few counts. This chain joins TRBV5-8 and TRBJ2-6, with 7 bases lining up with TRBD2. Germline CDR1 is SGHTS and CDR2 is YDEGEE. The CDR3 consists of 17 residues. V lost 7 bases and J lost 0; bases outside the gene matches: 10. The CDR3, as DNA: TGTGCCAGCGACCGGGGAGGGCCCGGCTCTGGGGCCAACGTCCTGACTTTC. This translates into CASDRGGPGSGANVLTF.

V is TRBV5-6 and J is TRBJ2-1; 12 bases match TRBD2. The length of the CDR3 is 15 residues. Germline CDR1 is SGHDT and CDR2 is YYEEEE. The trim removed 4 bases at V and 5 bases at J, leaving 4 bases unmatched. The CDR3 nucleotides read TGTGCCAGCAGCCGGACTAGCGGGACCCACAATGAGCAGTTCTTC. Translated: CASSRTSGTHNEQFF.

The genes are TRBV6-5 and TRBJ2-5, with D perhaps matching TRBD1 (5 bases). Germline CDR1 reads MNHEY; CDR2 reads SVGAGI. Trimming left V 7 bases short and J 0 bases short, with 9 bases between. The CDR3 runs 13 residues. CDR3 residues: CASTGRDQETQYF. The CDR3 DNA reads as TGTGCCAGCACTGGCAGGGACCAAGAGACCCAGTACTTC.

The chain employs TRBV7-8 and TRBJ1-2; TRBD1 matches at 7 bases. The length of the CDR3 is 15 residues. Looked up from germline, CDR1 is SGHVS and CDR2 is FQNEAQ. J was trimmed by 6 bases and V by 5 bases; bases with no gene match: 12. In DNA form, the CDR3 reads TGTGCCAGCAGCATCGGACAGGCCCTCCCTCATGGCTACACCTTC. Protein sequence: CASSIGQALPHGYTF.

This chain connects TRBV28 to TRBJ2-2, with D perhaps TRBD2 (6 bases). Germline V gene sequence: CDR1 MDHEN, CDR2 SYDVKM. The CDR3 is 14 amino acids. V lost 6 bases, J lost 10 bases, and 18 bases lay in between. The CDR3: CASSPAPGGEELFF. CDR3 bases: TGTGCCAGCAGCCCCGCCCCCGGGGGTGAGGAGCTGTTTTTT.

The chain joins TRBV10-2 to TRBJ1-1; D is unresolved. Germline assignment: CDR1 WSHSY and CDR2 SAAADI. Trimming removed 7 bases at V and 1 base at J, with 19 bases between. The CDR3 covers 16 residues. The CDR3 loop reads CASIKSTVAGNTEAFF. DNA for the CDR3: TGCGCCAGCATCAAAAGTACTGTGGCAGGGAACACTGAAGCTTTCTTT.

The genes are TRBV7-2 and TRBJ2-7, with unresolved D. The germline V and J ends were trimmed by 1 base and 7 bases, with 17 bases remaining between them. Germline CDR1 reads SGHTA; CDR2 reads FQGNSA. The CDR3 is 15 residues long. The chain's CDR3 is CASSLDRWVAGEQYF. CDR3 nucleotide sequence: TGTGCCAGCAGCTTAGATAGGTGGGTAGCTGGTGAGCAGTACTTC.

This chain joins TRBV28 and TRBJ1-1; weak D call: TRBD1 (5 bases). This CDR3 has 12 amino acids. Germline lookup yields CDR1 MDHEN and CDR2 SYDVKM. Between the trimmed V and J ends, which lost 6 bases and 8 bases, there was a span of 13 bases. CDR3 bases: TGTGCCAGCAGCCCAGGGTACTTAGAAGCTTTCTTT. As protein: CASSPGYLEAFF.

This clone was observed a handful of times. The chain uses TRBV25-1 and TRBJ1-1, with 9 bases that match TRBD1. The CDR3 loop spans 14 amino acids. The V and J ends lost 1 base and 11 bases, in that order; junction bases with no gene match: 8. Germline values: CDR1 MGHDK, CDR2 SYGVNS. The DNA for the CDR3 is TGTGCCAGCAGTGAATGGGGACAGGGTGGGTTCGCTTTCTTT. Its protein is CASSEWGQGGFAFF.

This clone occurred a few times. J is TRBJ1-4 and V is TRBV7-8; 8 bases match TRBD1. V lost 4 bases and J lost 8; bases outside the gene matches: 9. Germline CDR1 reads SGHVS; CDR2 reads FQNEAQ. CDR3 size: 15 residues. For the CDR3, the DNA is TGTGCCAGCAGCTCCGGGGACAGGAGGACCGAAAAACTGTTTTTT. This gives the protein CASSSGDRRTEKLFF. The full variable domain, rest sourced from reference TRBV7-8 and TRBJ1-4, is GAGVSQSPRYKVAKRGQDVALRCDPISGHVSLFWYQQALGQGPEFLTYFQNEAQLDKSGLPSDRFFAERPEGSVSTLKIQRTQQEDSAVYLCASSSGDRRTEKLFFGSGTQLSVL.

V and J are TRBV5-1 and TRBJ2-4; TRBD1 agrees at 9 bases. The CDR3 is 15 residues long. The V gene end was trimmed by 4 bases and the J gene end by 2 bases; junction bases not matched to a gene: 4. The germline gives CDR1 SGHRS, CDR2 YFSETQ. For the CDR3, the DNA is TGCGCCAGCAGCCCGGGACAGGGACCCAAAAACATTCAGTACTTC. It translates to CASSPGQGPKNIQYF.

The chain links TRBV6-1 to TRBJ1-1; 9 nucleotides line up with TRBD1. CDR1 MNHNS and CDR2 SASEGT come from the germline V gene. The length of the CDR3 is 17 residues. V trimming: 4 bases; J trimming: 11 bases; junction bases outside the gene matches: 20. CDR3 DNA sequence: TGTGCCAGCAGTGGATCTGCCGGGACAGGGCGTGCGGCGGCGGCTTTCTTT. Translation: CASSGSAGTGRAAAAFF.

This sequence joins TRBV28 and TRBJ1-3; D uncertain. The CDR3 has 10 amino acids. Between the trimmed V and J ends, which lost 7 bases and 8 bases, there was a span of 6 bases. Germline loops: CDR1 MDHEN, CDR2 SYDVKM. This CDR3 reads CASKRDTIYF. In nucleotides, the CDR3 is TGTGCCAGCAAGAGGGACACCATATATTTT.

This clone occurred a few times. The chain combines TRBV18 with TRBJ2-2; a weak D match, TRBD2 (5 bases). The ends were cut back, 3 bases at V and 6 bases at J, with 11 bases in the middle. CDR3 length: 14 amino acids. Germline-derived CDR1 and CDR2 are KGHSH and LQKENI. The CDR3: CASSPPDWAGELFF. In DNA, the CDR3 is TGTGCCAGCTCACCTCCGGACTGGGCCGGGGAGCTGTTTTTT. The full variable domain, completed using reference TRBV18 and TRBJ2-2, is NAGVMQNPRHLVRRRGQEARLRCSPMKGHSHVYWYRQLPEEGLKFMVYLQKENIIDESGMPKERFSAEFPKEGPSILRIQQVVRGDSAAYFCASSPPDWAGELFFGEGSRLTVL.

The CDR3 DNA reads TGTGCCATCAGTGAGGCCGGGACAGGGCCTAACTATGGCTACACCTTC. It is translated as CAISEAGTGPNYGYTF. This chain links TRBV10-3 with TRBJ1-2; 9 bases align to TRBD1. Germline V CDR1 and CDR2: ENHRY, SYGVKD. The junction had 4 bases not matched to a gene; V was cut back by 2 bases and J by 0 bases. The CDR3 loop spans 16 amino acids.

This clone has a handful of counts. The rearrangement uses TRBV5-8 and TRBJ1-1, with 9 bases lining up with TRBD1. In germline, CDR1 is SGHTS, CDR2 YDEGEE. Unmatched junction bases numbered 18, after V lost 5 bases and J lost 1 base. This CDR3 region has 19 residues. The chain's CDR3 is CASRKLQGAARMGNTEAFF. DNA for the CDR3: TGTGCCAGCAGAAAACTACAGGGGGCGGCGAGAATGGGGAACACTGAAGCTTTCTTT.

This clone was seen a handful of times. The genes are TRBV2 and TRBJ1-4, with D possibly matching TRBD1 (5 bases). This CDR3 comprises 14 residues. CDR1 and CDR2 (germline): SNHLY, FYNNEI. With 11 bases removed from V and 2 bases from J, the gap between germline ends came to 15 bases. CDR3 DNA: TGTGCCGGAAAGTCAGGGACTACTAATGAAAAACTGTTTTTT. This sequence encodes CAGKSGTTNEKLFF.

The V and J genes are TRBV9 and TRBJ1-2, with 7 bases identical to TRBD1. The CDR3 has 14 residues. J lost 1 base, V lost 4 bases, and 4 bases had no gene match. Germline assignment: CDR1 SGDLS and CDR2 YYNGEE. CDR3 amino acids: CASSTGTVNYGYTF. CDR3 DNA: TGTGCCAGCAGCACAGGGACAGTTAACTATGGCTACACCTTC.